A single sample gave rise to the 10 T cell receptor beta chains below, sequenced in a study of OX40 agonist ivuxolimab in advanced cancers. The assay was immunoSEQ multiplex PCR, and TCRdb's table has in-frame clones only and misses some. The table has some 35,000 clones, just under 85% seen once; the top ten hold under 45%. This specimen was CD4+ or CD8+ T cells sorted from blood, taken in a trial of the OX40 agonist ivuxolimab. All receptors derive from an adult with an advanced solid tumor such as melanoma, head and neck, liver or kidney cancer.

The genes are TRBV2 and TRBJ2-7; 10 bases agree with TRBD2. Germline CDR1 is SNHLY and CDR2 is FYNNEI. J lost 2 bases, V lost 6 bases, and 7 bases had no gene match. The CDR3 sequence is 15 residues long. The CDR3 spells CASSPLAGGPYEQYF. CDR3 DNA: TGTGCCAGCAGCCCCTTAGCGGGAGGACCCTACGAGCAGTACTTC.

This chain links TRBV27 with TRBJ2-7; the D is unclear. CDR1 and CDR2 (germline): MNHEY, SMNVEV (reference sequence). Trimming removed 5 bases at V and 3 bases at J, with 11 bases between. This CDR3 comprises 13 residues. The CDR3 loop reads CASSVKPDYEQYF. For the CDR3, the DNA is TGTGCCAGCAGTGTCAAACCCGACTACGAGCAGTACTTC.

In this sample, this clone turned up a few times. This rearrangement joins TRBV2 to TRBJ1-5; D gene unclear. V was shortened by 8 bases and J by 4 bases, with 15 bases between the two germline ends. This CDR3 region has 14 residues. The germline gives CDR1 SNHLY, CDR2 FYNNEI. CDR3 DNA sequence: TGTGCCAGCGCGAGAGAGTCGGGGAATCAGCCCCAGCATTTT. Residues: CASARESGNQPQHF.

The chain recombines TRBV6-5 with TRBJ2-3, with TRBD1 matching 8 bases. The V gene end was trimmed by 2 bases and the J gene end by 6 bases; junction bases not matched to a gene: 10. CDR1 is MNHEY, CDR2 SVGAGI, per germline. The CDR3 contains 16 residues. The CDR3 DNA follows: TGTGCCAGCAGTTACACCCCGGGACAGGTTGGTGATACGCAGTATTTT. It is translated as CASSYTPGQVGDTQYF.

The chain combines TRBV15 with TRBJ1-2; 9 nucleotides align to TRBD1. CDR1 is LNHNV and CDR2 is YYDKDF in the germline V gene (reference sequence). The J segment lost 8 bases and the V segment lost 3 bases, leaving 7 bases of the junction unmatched. The CDR3 runs to 14 residues. The CDR3 here is CATSREDRGRGYTF. In nucleotides, the CDR3 is TGTGCCACCAGCAGGGAGGACAGGGGAAGAGGCTACACCTTC.

The chain links TRBV14 to TRBJ1-5, with D unclear. Germline lookup yields CDR1 SGHDN and CDR2 FVKESK. The CDR3 extends over 16 amino acids. V was shortened by 0 bases and J by 7 bases, with 16 bases between the two germline ends. The CDR3 DNA reads TGTGCCAGCAGCCAAGAACATCGGTTGGTAGGGCAGCCCCAGCATTTT. Amino acids: CASSQEHRLVGQPQHF.

The chain recombines TRBV5-4 with TRBJ2-7, with D possibly TRBD1 on 6 matching bases. CDR1 and CDR2 (germline): SGHNT, YYREEE (reference sequence). This CDR3 has 15 residues. The V end was cut by 0 bases, the J end by 3 bases, with 13 bases between. DNA of the CDR3: TGTGCCAGCAGCTTGGGTGGGGGCGCTGGCTACGAGCAGTACTTC. Translated: CASSLGGGAGYEQYF.

This chain links TRBV6-1 with TRBJ1-2, with 11 bases lining up with TRBD1. The trim removed 3 bases at V and 6 bases at J, leaving 6 bases unmatched. This CDR3 comprises 15 residues. Germline loops: CDR1 MNHNS, CDR2 SASEGT. CDR3 DNA sequence: TGTGCCAGCAGTGAGCCGGGACAGGGGGTCCATGGCTACACCTTC. Translated: CASSEPGQGVHGYTF.

This sequence joins TRBV4-1 and TRBJ2-3; 9 nucleotides line up with TRBD2. Germline-derived CDR1 and CDR2 are MGHRA and YSYEKL. The CDR3 length is 16 residues. V lost 1 base, J lost 2 bases, and 4 bases stayed unmatched. As DNA, the CDR3 is TGCGCCAGCAGCCAAGGGGCGGGGGGGCCCACAGATACGCAGTATTTT. This codes for CASSQGAGGPTDTQYF.

This clone was observed a handful of times. V and J are TRBV19 and TRBJ1-2; D perhaps matches TRBD1 (6 bases). Trimming stripped 6 bases from V and 5 bases from J, with 19 bases between. This CDR3 is built from 15 residues. Germline V gene sequence: CDR1 LNHDA, CDR2 SQIVND (reference sequence). CDR3 loop: CASRTTLDRGYGYTF. The CDR3 DNA reads TGTGCCAGTAGGACCACACTGGACAGAGGATATGGCTACACCTTC.